The 17 T cell receptor beta chains presented below share a single source sample, sequenced in a study of Graves' ophthalmopathy and Graves' hyperthyroidism. RNA served as the template for amplifying TCR beta CDR3 regions. Following a first-round RT-PCR that used HTBI primers, a second-round multiplex PCR was carried out. TCRdb reprocessed the multiplex PCR reads with MiXCR, giving one entry per CDR3 protein. Of around 1,000,000 distinct CDR3 sequences detected, 35% to 40% appear once; the ten largest clones hold roughly 11%. The sequenced sample consisted of peripheral blood or thyroid tissue (not recorded which). Receptor source: an adult man with Graves' hyperthyroidism.

The chain uses TRBV12-3 or TRBV12-4 and TRBJ2-2, with 9 bases aligning to TRBD2. V was clipped by 6 bases and J by 5 bases; unmatched bases: 13. The CDR3 is 17 amino acids. CDR3 loop: CASSPTSSGIATGELFF. In DNA form, the CDR3 reads TGTGCCAGCAGCCCCACATCTAGCGGGATCGCGACCGGGGAGCTGTTTTTT.

This clonotype has a single count. Lacking the conserved final phenylalanine or tryptophan, this CDR3 likely reflects a read error. The chain has TRBV9 and TRBJ2-5; 8 positions match TRBD2. CDR1 is SGDLS, CDR2 YYNGEE, per germline. The CDR3 extends over 14 amino acids. V trimming: 5 bases; J trimming: 5 bases; junction bases outside the gene matches: 8. The CDR3 region has the DNA TGTGCCAGCAGTCCCGGGACTAGAAGTGAGACCCAGTACCTC. This translates into CASSPGTRSETQYL.

The rearrangement joins TRBV6-2 or TRBV6-3 to TRBJ2-7; 7 nucleotides agree with TRBD1. V lost 8 bases to trimming and J lost 2 bases; unmatched junction nucleotides: 6. Germline V lookup: CDR1 MNHEY, CDR2 SVGEGT. The CDR3 is 13 residues long. CDR3 region: CASDSGTAYEQYF. CDR3 nucleotide sequence: TGTGCCAGCGATTCCGGGACAGCCTACGAGCAGTACTTC.

The sample holds a few counts of this clonotype. The chain employs TRBV12-3 or TRBV12-4 and TRBJ2-2; 8 positions agree with TRBD2. This CDR3 spans 14 amino acids. V lost 1 base, J lost 6 bases, and 1 base stayed unmatched. CDR3 coding DNA: TGTGCCAGCAGTTTAGACGGGGGGGCCGGGGAGCTGTTTTTT. Its translation: CASSLDGGAGELFF.

This clonotype has at least ten counts. The chain has TRBV10-1 and TRBJ1-5, with TRBD1 as a possible D gene (6 bases). From germline, CDR1 is WNHNN and CDR2 SYGVQD (reference sequence). V was clipped by 6 bases and J by 3 bases, with 12 bases between them. The CDR3 has 14 residues. The CDR3 sequence: CASSDRLNNQPQHF. The CDR3 bases are TGCGCCAGCAGCGACAGGCTGAACAATCAGCCCCAGCATTTT.

V and J are TRBV7-9 and TRBJ1-5, with 7 bases identical to TRBD1. V trimming: 5 bases; J trimming: 3 bases; junction bases outside the gene matches: 25. Germline CDR1 is SEHNR and CDR2 is FQNEAQ (reference sequence). The CDR3 spans 21 residues. CDR3 sequence: CASSISNSLSQGVTLNQPQHF. CDR3 DNA: TGTGCCAGCAGCATATCAAACAGCTTAAGTCAGGGGGTCACCCTCAATCAGCCCCAGCATTTT.

This chain uses TRBV15 with TRBJ2-7; TRBD2 might be the D (5 bases). Trimming cost V 0 bases and J 4 bases, with 19 bases left between them. The CDR3 runs to 17 residues. Germline CDR1 LNHNV, CDR2 YYDKDF (reference sequence). The CDR3 loop reads CATSREGLETGEYEQYF. The CDR3, as DNA: TGTGCCACCAGCAGAGAAGGGTTGGAGACCGGGGAATACGAGCAGTACTTC.

V usage is TRBV11-2 and J usage is TRBJ1-2; the D gene is possibly TRBD1 (5 bases). Trimming left V 5 bases short and J 0 bases short, with 10 bases between. CDR3 size: 14 residues. CDR1 is SGHAT, CDR2 FQNNGV, per germline. CDR3 DNA sequence: TGTGCCAGCAGCCTGCCGACAGCTAACTATGGCTACACCTTC. Its translation is CASSLPTANYGYTF. The complete variable domain, with remaining parts taken from reference TRBV11-2 and TRBJ1-2, reads EAGVAQSPRYKIIEKRQSVAFWCNPISGHATLYWYQQILGQGPKLLIQFQNNGVVDDSQLPKDRFSAERLKGVDSTLKIQPAKLEDSAVYLCASSLPTANYGYTFGSGTRLTVV.

This clonotype was counted between two and nine times. V and J are TRBV4-1 and TRBJ1-1, with 8 bases aligning to TRBD1. The CDR3 is made up of 16 amino acids. V dropped 1 base and J dropped 4; count of bases not matched to a gene: 8. Germline V gene sequence: CDR1 MGHRA, CDR2 YSYEKL. The CDR3 DNA is TGCGCCAGCAGCCAAGTCGGACAGGGAGCGAGCACTGAAGCTTTCTTT. Residues: CASSQVGQGASTEAFF.

The chain has TRBV29-1 and TRBJ1-1; D perhaps matches TRBD1 (5 bases). The germline V gene encodes CDR1 SQVTM and CDR2 ANQGSEA. V lost 8 bases, J lost 4 bases, and 8 bases lay in between. This CDR3 has 10 residues. DNA for the CDR3: TGCAGCTCCGGGGGCACTGAAGCTTTCTTT. Amino acids: CSSGGTEAFF.

This chain uses TRBV11-2 with TRBJ2-3, with D tentatively TRBD2 (5 bases). Trimming stripped 1 base from V and 0 bases from J, with 11 bases between. Germline lookup yields CDR1 SGHAT and CDR2 FQNNGV. This CDR3 has 16 amino acids. The CDR3 DNA follows: TGTGCCAGCAGCTTAGGGATGGGAGCTAGCACAGATACGCAGTATTTT. It codes for CASSLGMGASTDTQYF.

The chain is built from TRBV25-1 and TRBJ1-6; TRBD1 might be the D (5 bases). Germline V CDR1 and CDR2: MGHDK, SYGVNS. Trimming cost V 11 bases and J 8 bases, with 19 bases left between them. The CDR3 sequence is 14 residues long. CDR3 DNA sequence: TGTGCCGGGGGGGGGGGAAGAAAGGATTCACCCCTCCACTTT. Translation gives CAGGGGRKDSPLHF.

V usage is TRBV7-2 and J usage is TRBJ1-5; TRBD1 agrees at 11 bases. The CDR3 has 19 amino acids. V shed 4 bases, J shed 2 bases, and the junction held 13 bases outside the gene matches. CDR1 is SGHTA and CDR2 is FQGNSA in the germline V gene. The CDR3 bases are TGTGCCAGCAGCTCCACCGGGACAGGGGGGGTGAGGCGCAATCAGCCCCAGCATTTT. Its protein product is CASSSTGTGGVRRNQPQHF. The whole variable domain, remainder taken from reference TRBV7-2 and TRBJ1-5, is GAGVSQSPSNKVTEKGKDVELRCDPISGHTALYWYRQSLGQGLEFLIYFQGNSAPDKSGLPSDRFSAERTGGSVSTLTIQRTQQEDSAVYLCASSSTGTGGVRRNQPQHFGDGTRLSIL.

This clonotype has more than one count but fewer than ten. An end of the junction differs from the germline gene, which may be a read error. This sequence joins TRBV29-1 and TRBJ2-7; the match to TRBD2 covers 8 bases. CDR3 length: 14 amino acids. The germline V gene encodes CDR1 SQVTM and CDR2 ANQGSEA. As DNA, the CDR3 is TGTGCCTTCCGGGAGGGCAGACGGACCTACGAGCAGTACTTC. Residues: CAFREGRRTYEQYF.

This clonotype occurred once. The chain links TRBV10-3 to TRBJ1-1; 8 nucleotides agree with TRBD1. Unmatched junction bases numbered 5, after V lost 4 bases and J lost 10 bases. Germline values: CDR1 ENHRY, CDR2 SYGVKD. This CDR3 region has 12 residues. The CDR3 DNA is TGTGCCATCAGTGTCCAGGGGGCCGGAGCTTTCTTT. It yields the protein CAISVQGAGAFF.

This clonotype occurred a few times. The chain is built from TRBV7-8 and TRBJ2-2; tentatively, D is TRBD1 (6 bases). The germline V and J ends were trimmed by 1 base and 4 bases, with 13 bases remaining between them. The CDR3 is made up of 16 amino acids. Germline CDR1 is SGHVS and CDR2 is FQNEAQ. CDR3 in amino acids: CASSLVRDILTGELFF. The CDR3 DNA reads as TGTGCCAGCAGCTTAGTTCGGGACATTCTCACCGGGGAGCTGTTTTTT. The variable domain in full, completed from reference TRBV7-8 and TRBJ2-2, reads GAGVSQSPRYKVAKRGQDVALRCDPISGHVSLFWYQQALGQGPEFLTYFQNEAQLDKSGLPSDRFFAERPEGSVSTLKIQRTQQEDSAVYLCASSLVRDILTGELFFGEGSRLTVL.

Worth noting for this clonotype: Since a much larger clone is just one base distant, this may be a read error. This chain connects TRBV2 to TRBJ1-3, with a possible D match to TRBD1 (5 bases). The germline CDR1 and CDR2 sequences are SNHLY and FYNNEI. CDR3 length: 15 residues. CDR3 loop: CSSRRSQGRGNTIYF. The CDR3 nucleotides read TGTTCCAGCAGGAGATCTCAGGGACGTGGAAACACCATATATTTT.